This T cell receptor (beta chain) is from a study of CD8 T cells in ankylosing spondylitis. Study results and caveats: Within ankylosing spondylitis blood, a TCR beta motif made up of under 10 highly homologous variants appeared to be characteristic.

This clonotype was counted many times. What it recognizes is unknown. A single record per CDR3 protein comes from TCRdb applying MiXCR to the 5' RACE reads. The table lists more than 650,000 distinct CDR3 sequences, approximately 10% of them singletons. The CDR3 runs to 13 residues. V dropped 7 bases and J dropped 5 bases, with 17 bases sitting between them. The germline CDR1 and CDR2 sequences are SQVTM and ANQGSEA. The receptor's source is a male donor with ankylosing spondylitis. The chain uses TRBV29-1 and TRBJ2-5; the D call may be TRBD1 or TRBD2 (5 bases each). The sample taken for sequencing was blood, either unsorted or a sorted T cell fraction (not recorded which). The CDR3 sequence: CSGLPGPEETQYF. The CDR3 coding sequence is TGCAGCGGACTACCGGGACCAGAGGAGACCCAGTACTTC. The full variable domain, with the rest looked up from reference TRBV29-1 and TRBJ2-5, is SAVISQKPSRDICQRGTSLTIQCQVDSQVTMMFWYRQQPGQSLTLIATANQGSEATYESGFVIDKFPISRPNLTFSTLTVSNMSPEDSSIYLCSGLPGPEETQYFGPGTRLLVL.